This note documents a single T cell receptor beta chain sequence. This sample is part of a study of T cell changes during pregnancy in multiple sclerosis. This CDR3 is 15 amino acids long. The junction had 8 bases not matched to a gene; V was cut back by 5 bases and J by 6 bases. Germline loops: CDR1 SGHAT, CDR2 FQNNGV. Using immunoSEQ multiplex PCR, the repertoire was profiled, and TCRdb retains in-frame clones only, with some absent. The sample carries about 100,000 clones, approximately 94% recorded once. Sequencing used peripheral blood, obtained before pregnancy. The TCR was taken from a female donor with multiple sclerosis, enrolled in a pregnancy study. The chain recombines TRBV11-2 with TRBJ2-7, with TRBD2 matching 12 bases. DNA of the CDR3: TGTGCCAGCAGCCGACCTACTAGCGGGAGGCGCGAGCAGTACTTC. This translates into CASSRPTSGRREQYF.